This T cell receptor beta chain was identified during a study of T cell responses to AZD1222 COVID-19 vaccine. The V end lost 4 bases, the J end lost 5 bases, and 17 bases lay between the germline ends. The CDR3 totals 16 residues. Germline CDR1 is KGHSH and CDR2 is LQKENI. Profiled with immunoSEQ multiplex PCR; TCRdb holds only in-frame clones, not every one. The table includes about 140,000 clones, over 85% detected once. Study-wide points: Females outnumbered males among donors, who were mostly white British; clonal diversity was possibly underestimated. Seropositive status at baseline applied to only six AZD1222 recipients. Nearly half of unique spike-specific TCRs reportedly avoided B.1.351 and B.1.1.7 mutated regions. Sampling that yielded the repertoires occurred only after the peak T cell response.

A word on this clone: Its antigen is unidentified.

The origin of this receptor is an adult in good health. The chain carries TRBV18 and TRBJ1-4, with D hard to call. The material sequenced was peripheral blood, taken on day 0 of AZD1222 vaccination. CDR3 region: CASSLTAGVRNEKLFF. Written as DNA, the CDR3 is TGTGCCAGCTCACTAACCGCCGGGGTGCGCAATGAAAAACTGTTTTTT. Full variable domain (rest looked up from reference TRBV18 and TRBJ1-4): NAGVMQNPRHLVRRRGQEARLRCSPMKGHSHVYWYRQLPEEGLKFMVYLQKENIIDESGMPKERFSAEFPKEGPSILRIQQVVRGDSAAYFCASSLTAGVRNEKLFFGSGTQLSVL.